Listed below are T cell receptor beta chains from one sample, sequenced in a study of OX40 agonist ivuxolimab in advanced cancers. The assay was immunoSEQ multiplex PCR, and TCRdb's table has in-frame clones only and misses some. The sample has some 98,000 clones, about 91% seen once. Source: CD4+ or CD8+ T cells sorted from blood, taken in a trial of the OX40 agonist ivuxolimab. These receptors all stem from an adult with an advanced solid tumor such as melanoma, head and neck, liver or kidney cancer. The CDR3 runs from the conserved cysteine through the conserved F or W. A D gene is named only where the DNA matches it firmly. Rows may omit the clone size; those that give it use once, few, many or a size class.

D: TRBD1; J: TRBJ1-3; V: TRBV4-3; size: -; CDR3: CASSPYTGGGNTIYF; DNA: TGCGCCAGCAGCCCCTATACAGGGGGAGGAAACACCATATATTTT
D: -; J: TRBJ1-1; V: TRBV7-2; size: few; CDR3: CASSPGRLNTEAFF; DNA: TGTGCCAGCAGCCCGGGACGTTTGAACACTGAAGCTTTCTTT
D: -; J: TRBJ2-3; V: TRBV7-3; size: -; CDR3: CASSLSLLDTQYF; DNA: TGTGCCAGCAGCTTAAGTTTATTAGATACGCAGTATTTT
D: TRBD1; J: TRBJ1-2; V: TRBV5-1; size: -; CDR3: CASSSPAGQGLNYGYTF; DNA: TGCGCCAGCAGCTCCCCCGCGGGACAGGGCCTCAACTATGGCTACACCTTC
D: -; J: TRBJ2-1; V: TRBV15; size: once; CDR3: CATSTELSSRFF; DNA: TGTGCCACCAGCACCGAACTATCCTCCCGTTTCTTC
D: TRBD1; J: TRBJ1-1; V: TRBV7-9; size: -; CDR3: CASSLKTGRGPEAFF; DNA: TGTGCCAGCAGCTTAAAGACAGGGAGGGGCCCTGAAGCTTTCTTT
D: -; J: TRBJ1-5; V: TRBV18; size: -; CDR3: CASSPGQFNQPQHF; DNA: TGTGCCAGCTCACCAGGGCAGTTCAATCAGCCCCAGCATTTT
D: -; J: TRBJ2-3; V: TRBV28; size: -; CDR3: CASSLPGTAQYF; DNA: TGTGCCAGCAGTTTACCAGGGACCGCGCAGTATTTT
D: -; J: TRBJ1-5; V: TRBV6-5; size: -; CDR3: CASSGRNQPQHF; DNA: TGTGCCAGCAGCGGGCGCAATCAGCCCCAGCATTTT
D: -; J: TRBJ2-6; V: TRBV2; size: -; CDR3: CASRGWPLSSGANVLTF; DNA: TGTGCTAGCCGAGGTTGGCCCTTAAGTTCTGGGGCCAACGTCCTGACTTTC
D: TRBD2; J: TRBJ2-7; V: TRBV6-1; size: -; CDR3: CASSGTGGFYEQYF; DNA: TGTGCCAGCAGTGGAACGGGAGGTTTCTACGAGCAGTACTTC
D: TRBD2; J: TRBJ2-7; V: TRBV5-1; size: -; CDR3: CASSKASGSYEQYF; DNA: TGCGCCAGCAGTAAAGCTAGCGGTTCCTACGAGCAGTACTTC
D: -; J: TRBJ2-5; V: TRBV7-2; size: -; CDR3: CASSWGETQYF; DNA: TGTGCCAGCAGCTGGGGAGAGACCCAGTACTTC
D: TRBD2; J: TRBJ2-7; V: TRBV4-1; size: -; CDR3: CASSQDRGTILSYEQYF; DNA: TGCGCCAGCAGCCAAGATCGGGGGACTATCCTCTCCTACGAGCAGTACTTC
D: -; J: TRBJ2-2; V: TRBV4-2; size: -; CDR3: CASSPATGPNGELFF; DNA: TGTGCCAGCAGCCCGGCGACAGGTCCTAACGGGGAGCTGTTTTTT
D: TRBD2; J: TRBJ2-1; V: TRBV4-1; size: -; CDR3: CASSLRLAGRNYNEQFF; DNA: TGCGCCAGCAGCCTCCGACTAGCGGGAAGAAACTACAATGAGCAGTTCTTC
D: TRBD2; J: TRBJ2-5; V: TRBV7-2; size: -; CDR3: CASSGTSGSGRETQYF; DNA: TGTGCCAGCAGCGGGACTAGCGGGAGCGGTAGGGAGACCCAGTACTTC
D: TRBD1; J: TRBJ2-5; V: TRBV5-4; size: -; CDR3: CASSIGQGMETQYF; DNA: TGTGCCAGCAGCATCGGACAGGGAATGGAGACCCAGTACTTC
D: -; J: TRBJ2-6; V: TRBV7-7; size: -; CDR3: CASSLDSTGANVLTF; DNA: TGTGCCAGCAGCTTAGACAGCACTGGGGCCAACGTCCTGACTTTC
D: -; J: TRBJ2-1; V: TRBV7-3; size: -; CDR3: CASSLKTPRTGLYNEQFF; DNA: TGTGCCAGCAGCTTAAAAACCCCAAGGACAGGACTATACAATGAGCAGTTCTTC
D: TRBD1; J: TRBJ2-5; V: TRBV6-5; size: -; CDR3: CASSLDRVEETQYF; DNA: TGTGCCAGCAGTTTGGACAGGGTGGAAGAGACCCAGTACTTC
D: -; J: TRBJ2-7; V: TRBV7-9; size: -; CDR3: CASSLAGAGGTPYEQYF; DNA: TGTGCCAGCAGCTTAGCGGGGGCCGGGGGGACCCCCTACGAGCAGTACTTC
D: -; J: TRBJ2-2; V: TRBV7-9; size: -; CDR3: CASSFTAPGELFF; DNA: TGTGCCAGCAGCTTTACTGCACCCGGGGAGCTGTTTTTT
D: TRBD1; J: TRBJ2-1; V: TRBV5-1; size: -; CDR3: CASSLGQGAINEQFF; DNA: TGCGCCAGCAGCTTAGGACAGGGGGCTATTAATGAGCAGTTCTTC
D: -; J: TRBJ1-5; V: TRBV10-3; size: -; CDR3: CAISGGGAVGQPQHF; DNA: TGTGCCATCAGTGGAGGAGGGGCTGTTGGGCAGCCCCAGCATTTT
D: TRBD2; J: TRBJ2-2; V: TRBV27; size: -; CDR3: CASSVLTSAVAGTGELFF; DNA: TGTGCCAGCAGTGTTCTAACTAGCGCGGTAGCGGGGACCGGGGAGCTGTTTTTT
D: TRBD2; J: TRBJ2-3; V: TRBV5-6; size: -; CDR3: CASSLSLAGDLTDTQYF; DNA: TGTGCCAGCAGCTTGTCTCTAGCGGGGGACCTCACAGATACGCAGTATTTT
D: -; J: TRBJ2-1; V: TRBV15; size: -; CDR3: CATSRGGGESSYNEQFF; DNA: TGTGCCACCAGCAGAGGAGGAGGCGAAAGCTCCTACAATGAGCAGTTCTTC
D: TRBD2; J: TRBJ2-4; V: TRBV30; size: -; CDR3: CASNRGGGGIQYF; DNA: TGTGCCTCCAACCGGGGGGGTGGTGGAATTCAGTACTTC
D: -; J: TRBJ2-1; V: TRBV9; size: -; CDR3: CASSVAAGAESYNEQFF; DNA: TGTGCCAGCAGCGTAGCGGCGGGGGCAGAATCCTACAATGAGCAGTTCTTC
D: -; J: TRBJ2-3; V: TRBV4-3; size: -; CDR3: CASSQGQGGPGTQYF; DNA: TGCGCCAGCAGCCAAGGCCAGGGGGGCCCGGGTACGCAGTATTTT
D: TRBD1; J: TRBJ2-2; V: TRBV7-3; size: -; CDR3: CASSQSGTGPTGELFF; DNA: TGTGCCAGCAGCCAATCCGGGACAGGTCCCACCGGGGAGCTGTTTTTT
D: TRBD1; J: TRBJ2-4; V: TRBV28; size: -; CDR3: CASRPGQGGIQYF; DNA: TGTGCCAGCAGACCCGGACAGGGGGGAATTCAGTACTTC
D: -; J: TRBJ2-3; V: TRBV9; size: -; CDR3: CASSVDLLTDTQYF; DNA: TGTGCCAGCAGCGTAGATCTATTAACAGATACGCAGTATTTT
D: -; J: TRBJ2-1; V: TRBV7-2; size: -; CDR3: CASSLAGHEQFF; DNA: TGTGCCAGCAGCTTAGCGGGGCATGAGCAGTTCTTC
D: -; J: TRBJ2-3; V: TRBV29-1; size: -; CDR3: CSVEDTTDTQYF; DNA: TGCAGCGTTGAAGACACCACAGATACGCAGTATTTT
D: TRBD1; J: TRBJ2-7; V: TRBV5-5; size: -; CDR3: CASSSGGTGIYEQYF; DNA: TGTGCCAGCAGCTCAGGGGGGACAGGCATCTACGAGCAGTACTTC
D: -; J: TRBJ2-7; V: TRBV19; size: -; CDR3: CASTPAAYEQYF; DNA: TGTGCCAGTACACCAGCGGCCTACGAGCAGTACTTC
D: TRBD2; J: TRBJ2-1; V: TRBV27; size: -; CDR3: CASSLRLAGIYNEQFF; DNA: TGTGCCAGCAGTCTAAGACTAGCGGGCATCTACAATGAGCAGTTCTTC
D: -; J: TRBJ2-2; V: TRBV6-5; size: -; CDR3: CASRIYTGELFF; DNA: TGTGCCAGCAGGATCTACACCGGGGAGCTGTTTTTT
D: -; J: TRBJ1-5; V: TRBV5-1; size: -; CDR3: CASSWMGVSNQPQHF; DNA: TGCGCCAGCAGCTGGATGGGGGTTAGCAATCAGCCCCAGCATTTT
D: TRBD2; J: TRBJ2-1; V: TRBV14; size: -; CDR3: CASSQGLANNKPYNEQFF; DNA: TGTGCCAGCAGCCAAGGACTAGCGAATAATAAACCCTACAATGAGCAGTTCTTC
D: TRBD1; J: TRBJ1-1; V: TRBV29-1; size: -; CDR3: CSAGGVAGANTEAFF; DNA: TGCAGCGCAGGGGGCGTGGCAGGGGCGAACACTGAAGCTTTCTTT
D: -; J: TRBJ2-2; V: TRBV28; size: -; CDR3: CASLTLNTGELFF; DNA: TGTGCCAGCTTAACCCTTAACACCGGGGAGCTGTTTTTT